This TCR beta chain comes out of a study of T cells in Graves' hyperthyroidism and ophthalmopathy. Study-level background: Peripheral blood was drawn at first diagnosis, prior to all treatment. General study findings and limits: Blood held most thyroid clonotypes expanded above 0.001 frequency. A model of 13 V-J features distinguished ophthalmopathy from stable hyperthyroidism.

As to this clonotype: The antigen is unknown.

The CDR3 loop spans 14 amino acids. The V end lost 1 base, the J end lost 5 bases, and 8 bases lay between the germline ends. Germline assignment: CDR1 MDHEN and CDR2 SYDVKM. Amplification yielded TCR beta CDR3 regions, with RNA transcripts as the source. RT-PCR in the first round (using the HTBI primer set) targeted the TCR CDR3. A single record per CDR3 protein comes from TCRdb applying MiXCR to the multiplex PCR reads. This sample has more than 450,000 distinct CDR3 sequences; about 20% occur once, and the top ten carry roughly 50%. Ophthalmopathy patients showed a Clinical Activity Score of at least 3, NOSPECS grade of at least 4 and duration under 3 months.

The rearrangement joins TRBV28 to TRBJ2-2; maybe TRBD2 (5 bases). Sequences were obtained from blood. This TCR derives from a man in his forties or fifties with Graves' ophthalmopathy. CDR3 nucleotides: TGTGCCAGCAGTTTATTTGGCGGGACCGGGGAGCTGTTTTTT. It is translated as CASSLFGGTGELFF.